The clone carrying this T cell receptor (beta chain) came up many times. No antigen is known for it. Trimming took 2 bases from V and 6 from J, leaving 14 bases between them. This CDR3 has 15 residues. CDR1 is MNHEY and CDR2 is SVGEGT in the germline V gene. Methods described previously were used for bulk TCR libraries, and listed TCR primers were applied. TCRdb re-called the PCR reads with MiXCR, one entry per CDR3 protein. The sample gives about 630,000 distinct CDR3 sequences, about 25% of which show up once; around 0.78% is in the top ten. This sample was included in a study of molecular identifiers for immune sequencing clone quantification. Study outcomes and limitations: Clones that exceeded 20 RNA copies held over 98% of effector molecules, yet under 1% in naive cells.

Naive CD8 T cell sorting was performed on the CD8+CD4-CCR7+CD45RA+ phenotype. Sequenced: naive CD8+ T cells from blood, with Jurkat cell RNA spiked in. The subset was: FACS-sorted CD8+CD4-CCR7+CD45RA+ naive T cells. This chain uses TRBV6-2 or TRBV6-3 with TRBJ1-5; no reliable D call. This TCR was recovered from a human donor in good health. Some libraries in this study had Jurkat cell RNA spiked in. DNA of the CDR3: TGTGCCAGCAGTTACCCGCAGGACGTCGTTCAGCCCCAGCATTTT. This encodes CASSYPQDVVQPQHF.